This T cell receptor (beta chain) was retrieved from a study of cytomegalovirus exposure and HLA in healthy donors. Assay: immunoSEQ multiplex PCR; the TCRdb copy retains only in-frame clones and omits some. The sample lists about 360,000 clones; 86% were seen once. A word on this clone: Its antigen is undetermined.

Study findings and constraints: Researchers catalogued roughly 170 TCR beta chains as cytomegalovirus-associated. Both high specificity and high sensitivity reportedly marked the classifier's diagnosis of cytomegalovirus status. Most TCR sequences were rare, but some public TCRs occurred in many donors.

The germline CDR1 and CDR2 sequences are SGHKS and YYEKEE (reference sequence). The CDR3 length is 16 residues. The V end lost 4 bases, the J end lost 3 bases, and 19 bases lay between the germline ends. Source material: PBMCs. The clonotype was recovered from a woman between 18 and 29 years old in good health and CMV-seronegative. The chain combines TRBV5-5 with TRBJ1-1; D might be TRBD1 (6 bases). The CDR3 is CASSPGWGRGDTEAFF. The CDR3 coding sequence is TGTGCCAGCAGCCCCGGATGGGGGCGAGGGGACACTGAAGCTTTCTTT.